This TCR beta chain was recovered during a study of blood T cells in healthy people across ages. Primers used in a second PCR of roughly 6 to 12 cycles were a sample-barcoded 5' primer and a J-beta primer mix. One entry per CDR3 protein, called by TCRdb with MiXCR from the 5' RACE reads. Here the sample spans about 760,000 distinct CDR3 sequences, roughly three fifths being singletons. Only a few counts were recorded for this clonotype. Trimming at V came to 1 base and at J to 2 bases, leaving 7 bases not matched to a gene. CDR3 length: 17 residues. In germline, CDR1 is DFQATT, CDR2 SNEGSKA (reference sequence).

The chain is built from TRBV20-1 and TRBJ2-6; TRBD1 agrees at 8 bases. The sample consisted of blood. The receptor's source is a middle-aged man in good health. In nucleotides, the CDR3 is TGCAGTGCTAGAGTTCAGGGGGCCTCGGCTGGGGCCAACGTCCTGACTTTC. Its protein is CSARVQGASAGANVLTF.